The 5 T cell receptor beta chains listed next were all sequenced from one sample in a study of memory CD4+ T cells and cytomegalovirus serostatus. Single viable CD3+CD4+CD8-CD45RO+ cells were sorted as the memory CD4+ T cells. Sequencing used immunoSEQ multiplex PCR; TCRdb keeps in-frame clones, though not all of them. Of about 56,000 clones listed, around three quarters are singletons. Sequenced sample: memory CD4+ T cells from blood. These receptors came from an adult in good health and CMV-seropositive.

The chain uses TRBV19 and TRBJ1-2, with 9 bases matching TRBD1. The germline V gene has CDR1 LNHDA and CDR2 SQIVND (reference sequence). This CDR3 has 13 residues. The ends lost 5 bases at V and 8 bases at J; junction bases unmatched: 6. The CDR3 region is CASSVQGAGGYTF. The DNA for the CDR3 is TGTGCCAGTAGTGTACAGGGGGCTGGGGGCTACACCTTC.

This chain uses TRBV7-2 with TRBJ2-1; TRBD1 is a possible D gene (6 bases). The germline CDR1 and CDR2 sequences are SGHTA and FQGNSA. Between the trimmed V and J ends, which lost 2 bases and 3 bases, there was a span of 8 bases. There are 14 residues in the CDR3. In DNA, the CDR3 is TGTGCCAGCAGCTTAAAAGGGGGCTACAATGAGCAGTTCTTC. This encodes CASSLKGGYNEQFF. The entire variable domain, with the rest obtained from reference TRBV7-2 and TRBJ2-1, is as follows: GAGVSQSPSNKVTEKGKDVELRCDPISGHTALYWYRQSLGQGLEFLIYFQGNSAPDKSGLPSDRFSAERTGGSVSTLTIQRTQQEDSAVYLCASSLKGGYNEQFFGPGTRLTVL.

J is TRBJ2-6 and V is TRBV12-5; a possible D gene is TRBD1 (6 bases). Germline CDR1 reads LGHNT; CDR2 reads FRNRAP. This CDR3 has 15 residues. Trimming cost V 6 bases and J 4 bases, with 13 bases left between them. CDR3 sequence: CASGLTGPGANVLTF. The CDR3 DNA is TGTGCTAGTGGGCTCACAGGGCCCGGGGCCAACGTCCTGACTTTC.

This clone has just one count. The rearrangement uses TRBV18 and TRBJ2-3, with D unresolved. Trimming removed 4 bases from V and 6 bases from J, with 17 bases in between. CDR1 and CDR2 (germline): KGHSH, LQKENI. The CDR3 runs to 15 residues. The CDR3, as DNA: TGTGCCAGCTCACGCCCAAACGGGTTTGTGGATACGCAGTATTTT. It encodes CASSRPNGFVDTQYF.

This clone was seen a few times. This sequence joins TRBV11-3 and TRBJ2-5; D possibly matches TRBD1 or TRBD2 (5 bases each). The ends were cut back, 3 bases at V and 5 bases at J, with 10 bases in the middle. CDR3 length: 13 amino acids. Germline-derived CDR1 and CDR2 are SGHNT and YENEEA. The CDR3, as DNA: TGTGCCAGCAGCTTTTCTGGGGACGAGACCCAGTACTTC. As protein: CASSFSGDETQYF.